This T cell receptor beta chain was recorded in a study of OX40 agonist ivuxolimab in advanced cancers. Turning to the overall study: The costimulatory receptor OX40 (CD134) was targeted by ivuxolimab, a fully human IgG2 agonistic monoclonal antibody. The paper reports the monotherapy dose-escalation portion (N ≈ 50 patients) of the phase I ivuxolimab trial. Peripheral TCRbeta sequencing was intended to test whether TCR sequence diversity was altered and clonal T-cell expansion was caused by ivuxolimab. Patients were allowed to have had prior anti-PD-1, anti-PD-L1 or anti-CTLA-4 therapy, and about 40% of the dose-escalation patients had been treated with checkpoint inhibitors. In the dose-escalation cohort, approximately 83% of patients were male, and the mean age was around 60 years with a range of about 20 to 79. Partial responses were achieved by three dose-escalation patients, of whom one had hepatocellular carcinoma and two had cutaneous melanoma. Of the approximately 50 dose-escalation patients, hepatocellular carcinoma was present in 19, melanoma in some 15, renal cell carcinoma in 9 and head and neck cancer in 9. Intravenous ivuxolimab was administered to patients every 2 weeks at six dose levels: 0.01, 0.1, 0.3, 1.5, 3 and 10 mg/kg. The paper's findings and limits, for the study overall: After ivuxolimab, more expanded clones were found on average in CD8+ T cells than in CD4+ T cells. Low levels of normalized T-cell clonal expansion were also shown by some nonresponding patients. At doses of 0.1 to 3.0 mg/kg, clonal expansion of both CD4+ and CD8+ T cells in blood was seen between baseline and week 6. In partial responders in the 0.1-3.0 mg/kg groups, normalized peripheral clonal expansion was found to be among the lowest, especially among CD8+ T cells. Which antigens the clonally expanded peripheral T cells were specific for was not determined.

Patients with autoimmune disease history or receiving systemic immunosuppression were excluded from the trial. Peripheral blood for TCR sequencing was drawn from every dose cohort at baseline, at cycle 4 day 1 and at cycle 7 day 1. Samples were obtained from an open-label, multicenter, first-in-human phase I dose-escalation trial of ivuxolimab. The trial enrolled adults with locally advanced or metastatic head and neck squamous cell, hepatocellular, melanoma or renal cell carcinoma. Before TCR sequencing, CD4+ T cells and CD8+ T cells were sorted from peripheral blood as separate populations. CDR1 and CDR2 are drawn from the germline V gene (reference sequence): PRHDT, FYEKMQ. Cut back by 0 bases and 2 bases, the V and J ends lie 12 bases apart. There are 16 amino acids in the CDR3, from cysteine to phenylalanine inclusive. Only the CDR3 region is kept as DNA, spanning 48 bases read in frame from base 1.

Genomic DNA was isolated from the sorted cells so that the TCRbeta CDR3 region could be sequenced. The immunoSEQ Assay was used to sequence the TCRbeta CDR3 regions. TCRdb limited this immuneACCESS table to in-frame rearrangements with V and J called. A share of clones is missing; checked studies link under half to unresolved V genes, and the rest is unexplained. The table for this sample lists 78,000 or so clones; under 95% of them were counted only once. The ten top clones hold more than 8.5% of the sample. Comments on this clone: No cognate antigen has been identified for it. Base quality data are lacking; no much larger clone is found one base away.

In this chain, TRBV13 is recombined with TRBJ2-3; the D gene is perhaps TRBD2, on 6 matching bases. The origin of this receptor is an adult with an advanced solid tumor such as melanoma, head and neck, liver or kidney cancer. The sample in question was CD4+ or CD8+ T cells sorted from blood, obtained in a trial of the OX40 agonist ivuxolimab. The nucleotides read TGTGCCAGCAGCTTAGGCGGGAGTAGCCCCACAGATACGCAGTATTTT. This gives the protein CASSLGGSSPTDTQYF.